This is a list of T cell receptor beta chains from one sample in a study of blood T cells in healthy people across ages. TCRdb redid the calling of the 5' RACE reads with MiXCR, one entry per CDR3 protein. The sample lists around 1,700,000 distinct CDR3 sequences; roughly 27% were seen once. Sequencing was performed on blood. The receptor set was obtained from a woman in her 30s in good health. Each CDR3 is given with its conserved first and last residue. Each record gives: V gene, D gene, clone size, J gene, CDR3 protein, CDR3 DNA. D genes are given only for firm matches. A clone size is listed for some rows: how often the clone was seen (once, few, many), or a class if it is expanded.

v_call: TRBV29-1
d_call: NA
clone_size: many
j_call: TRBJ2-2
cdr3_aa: CSGARDTGELFF
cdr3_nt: TGCAGCGGGGCTAGAGACACCGGGGAGCTGTTTTTT

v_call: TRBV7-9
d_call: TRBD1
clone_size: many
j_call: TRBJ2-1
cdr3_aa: CASSLGQNKQFF
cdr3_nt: TGTGCCAGCAGCCTGGGACAGAACAAGCAGTTCTTC

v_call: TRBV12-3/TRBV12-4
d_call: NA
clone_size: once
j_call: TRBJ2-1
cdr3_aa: CASSWARDNEQFF
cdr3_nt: TGTGCCAGCAGCTGGGCCAGGGACAATGAGCAGTTCTTC

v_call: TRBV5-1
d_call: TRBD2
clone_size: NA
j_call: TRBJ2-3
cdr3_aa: CASSHNGGTSTDTQYF
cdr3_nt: TGCGCCAGCAGCCACAACGGGGGGACCAGCACAGATACGCAGTATTTT

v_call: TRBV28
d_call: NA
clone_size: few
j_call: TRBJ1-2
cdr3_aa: CASSPSQSGYTF
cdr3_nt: TGTGCCAGCAGTCCCTCACAATCTGGCTACACCTTC

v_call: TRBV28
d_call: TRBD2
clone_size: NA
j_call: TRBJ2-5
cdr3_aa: CASRASTSGGYGEQYF
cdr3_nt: TGTGCCAGCAGGGCGTCAACTAGCGGAGGGTATGGTGAGCAGTACTTC

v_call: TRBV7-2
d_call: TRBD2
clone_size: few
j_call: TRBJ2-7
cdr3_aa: CASSLSMTSGLPEQYF
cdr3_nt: TGTGCCAGCAGCTTATCAATGACTAGCGGATTACCCGAGCAGTACTTC

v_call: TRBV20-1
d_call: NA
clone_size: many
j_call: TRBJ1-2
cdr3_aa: CSARNTRDYGYTF
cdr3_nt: TGCAGTGCTAGAAACACAAGGGACTATGGCTACACCTTC

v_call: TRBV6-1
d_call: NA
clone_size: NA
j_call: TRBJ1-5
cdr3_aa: CASAQAGSQPQHF
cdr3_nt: TGTGCCAGCGCACAGGCAGGGAGCCAGCCCCAGCATTTT

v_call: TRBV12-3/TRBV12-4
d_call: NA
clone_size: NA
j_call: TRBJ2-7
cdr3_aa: CASRPGNSYEQYF
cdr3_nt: TGTGCCAGCAGACCCGGGAACTCCTACGAGCAGTACTTC

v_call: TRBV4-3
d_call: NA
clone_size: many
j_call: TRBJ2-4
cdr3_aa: CASSQVPTNIQYF
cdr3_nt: TGCGCCAGCAGCCAAGTTCCCACAAACATTCAGTACTTC

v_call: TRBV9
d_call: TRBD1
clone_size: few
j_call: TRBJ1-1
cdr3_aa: CASSVTDRAGAEAFF
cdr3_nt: TGTGCCAGCAGCGTAACCGACAGGGCGGGGGCTGAAGCTTTCTTT

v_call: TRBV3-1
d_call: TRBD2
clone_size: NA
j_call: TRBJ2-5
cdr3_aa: CASSQVLLATQETQYF
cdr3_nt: TGTGCCAGCAGCCAAGTGTTACTAGCGACGCAAGAGACCCAGTACTTC

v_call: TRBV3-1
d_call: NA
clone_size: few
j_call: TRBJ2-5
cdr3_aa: CASSQDVGAGETQYF
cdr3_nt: TGTGCCAGCAGCCAAGACGTAGGGGCAGGGGAGACCCAGTACTTC

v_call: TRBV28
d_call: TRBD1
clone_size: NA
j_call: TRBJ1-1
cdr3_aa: CASIQGGGVTEAFF
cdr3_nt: TGTGCCAGCATCCAGGGGGGAGGGGTCACTGAAGCTTTCTTT

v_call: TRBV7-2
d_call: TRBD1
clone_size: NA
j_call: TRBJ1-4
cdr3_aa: CASSLMGRGLEKLFF
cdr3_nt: TGTGCCAGCAGCTTAATGGGCAGGGGGTTGGAAAAACTGTTTTTT

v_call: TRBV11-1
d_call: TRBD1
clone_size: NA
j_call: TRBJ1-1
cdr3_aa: CASSFRQGRTEAFF
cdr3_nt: TGTGCCAGCAGCTTTCGACAGGGACGGACTGAAGCTTTCTTT

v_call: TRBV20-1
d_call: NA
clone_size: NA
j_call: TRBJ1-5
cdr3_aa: CSAQIPGSQPQHF
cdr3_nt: TGCAGTGCGCAGATCCCCGGGAGCCAGCCCCAGCATTTT

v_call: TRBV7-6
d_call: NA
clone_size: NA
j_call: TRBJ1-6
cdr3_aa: CASSLEGSNSPLHF
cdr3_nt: TGTGCCAGCAGCTTAGAAGGAAGCAATTCACCCCTCCACTTT

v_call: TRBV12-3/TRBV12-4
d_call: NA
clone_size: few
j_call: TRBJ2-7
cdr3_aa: CASTDGAVSYEQYF
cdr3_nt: TGTGCCAGCACCGACGGGGCGGTTTCCTACGAGCAGTACTTC

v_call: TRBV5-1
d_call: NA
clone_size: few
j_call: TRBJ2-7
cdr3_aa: CASSVGSQSYEQYF
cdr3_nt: TGCGCCAGCAGCGTAGGGTCTCAATCCTACGAGCAGTACTTC

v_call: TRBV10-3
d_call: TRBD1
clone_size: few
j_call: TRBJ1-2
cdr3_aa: CAISEKGATFNYGYTF
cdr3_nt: TGTGCCATCAGTGAAAAGGGGGCTACGTTTAACTATGGCTACACCTTC

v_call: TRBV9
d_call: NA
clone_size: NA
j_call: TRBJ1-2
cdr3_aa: CASSSRLGAKYGYTF
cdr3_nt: TGTGCCAGCAGCAGCAGATTGGGGGCGAAATATGGCTACACCTTC

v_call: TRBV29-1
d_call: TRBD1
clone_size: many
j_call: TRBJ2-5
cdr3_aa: CSVESGQDQETQYF
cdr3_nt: TGCAGCGTTGAATCCGGACAGGACCAAGAGACCCAGTACTTC

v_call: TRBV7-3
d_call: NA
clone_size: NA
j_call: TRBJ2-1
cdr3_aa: CASSPRGLDGEQFF
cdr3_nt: TGTGCCAGCAGCCCTCGAGGGCTAGACGGTGAGCAGTTCTTC

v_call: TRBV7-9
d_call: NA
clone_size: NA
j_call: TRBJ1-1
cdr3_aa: CACSPQAVSNTEAFF
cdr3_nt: TGTGCCTGCAGCCCCCAGGCAGTTTCGAACACTGAAGCTTTCTTT

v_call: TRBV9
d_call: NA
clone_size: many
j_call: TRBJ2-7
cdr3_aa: CASSASYGGKEQYF
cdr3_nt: TGTGCCAGCAGCGCCTCGTATGGAGGGAAGGAGCAGTACTTC

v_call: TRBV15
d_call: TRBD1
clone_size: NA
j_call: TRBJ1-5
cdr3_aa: CATSSPNRGPGQPQHF
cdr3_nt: TGTGCCACCAGCAGCCCGAACAGGGGGCCTGGTCAGCCCCAGCATTTT

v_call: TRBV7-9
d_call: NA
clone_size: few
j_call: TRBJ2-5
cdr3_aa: CASSLRGEGETQYF
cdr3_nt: TGTGCCAGCAGCCTTAGGGGTGAGGGAGAGACCCAGTACTTC

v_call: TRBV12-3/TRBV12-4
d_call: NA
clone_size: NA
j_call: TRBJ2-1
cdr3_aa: CASSRLTSYNEQFF
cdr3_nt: TGTGCCAGCAGCCGACTGACCTCCTACAATGAGCAGTTCTTC

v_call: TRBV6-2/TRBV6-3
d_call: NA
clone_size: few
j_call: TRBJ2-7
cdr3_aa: CASSYSSTYEQYF
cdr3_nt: TGTGCCAGCAGTTACTCCTCAACCTACGAGCAGTACTTC

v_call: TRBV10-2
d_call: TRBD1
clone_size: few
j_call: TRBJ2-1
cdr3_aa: CASTITGGQGFNEQFF
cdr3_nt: TGCGCCAGCACCATCACTGGGGGACAGGGATTTAATGAGCAGTTCTTC

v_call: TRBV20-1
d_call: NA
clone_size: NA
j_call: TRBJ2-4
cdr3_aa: CSARPTTEYGQYF
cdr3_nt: TGCAGTGCTAGGCCGACAACTGAATACGGGCAGTACTTC

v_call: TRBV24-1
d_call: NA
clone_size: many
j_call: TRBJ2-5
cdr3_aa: CATSDLSGSEETQYF
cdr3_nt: TGTGCCACCAGTGATTTGTCCGGGAGCGAAGAGACCCAGTACTTC

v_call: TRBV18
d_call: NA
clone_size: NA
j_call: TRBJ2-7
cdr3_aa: CASQDSHLYEQYF
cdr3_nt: TGTGCCAGTCAAGACTCGCACCTTTACGAGCAGTACTTC

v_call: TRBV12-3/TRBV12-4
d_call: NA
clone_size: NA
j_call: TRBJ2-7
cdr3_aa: CASSLGADLEQYF
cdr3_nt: TGTGCCAGCAGTTTAGGAGCGGATCTTGAGCAGTACTTC

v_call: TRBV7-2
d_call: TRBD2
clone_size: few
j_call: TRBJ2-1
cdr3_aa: CASSLEGLAGVGYNEQFF
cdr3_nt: TGTGCCAGCAGCTTAGAAGGACTAGCGGGAGTGGGTTACAATGAGCAGTTCTTC

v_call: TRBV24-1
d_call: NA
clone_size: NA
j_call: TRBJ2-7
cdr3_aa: CATSDRYQTYKQYF
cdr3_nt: TGTGCCACCAGTGACCGTTACCAAACCTACAAGCAGTACTTC

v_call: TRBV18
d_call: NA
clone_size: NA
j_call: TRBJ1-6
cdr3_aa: CASSPDTYNSPLHF
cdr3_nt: TGTGCCAGCTCACCGGACACGTATAATTCACCCCTCCACTTT

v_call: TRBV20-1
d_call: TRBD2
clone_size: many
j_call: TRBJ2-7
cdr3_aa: CSAGRDGYYEQYF
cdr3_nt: TGCAGTGCTGGGAGGGACGGATACTACGAGCAGTACTTC

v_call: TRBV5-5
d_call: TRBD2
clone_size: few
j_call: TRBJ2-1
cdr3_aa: CASSSKRGAAYNEQFF
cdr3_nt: TGTGCCAGCAGCTCCAAGCGGGGGGCCGCCTACAATGAGCAGTTCTTC

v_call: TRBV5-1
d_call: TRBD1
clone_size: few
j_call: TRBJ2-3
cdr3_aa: CASSLEDRARGDTQYF
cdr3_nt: TGCGCCAGCAGCTTGGAGGACAGGGCTAGAGGAGATACGCAGTATTTT

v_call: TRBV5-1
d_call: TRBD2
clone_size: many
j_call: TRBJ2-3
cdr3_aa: CASSPTSSGGVDTQYF
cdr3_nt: TGCGCCAGCAGCCCTACCTCAAGCGGGGGGGTAGATACGCAGTATTTT

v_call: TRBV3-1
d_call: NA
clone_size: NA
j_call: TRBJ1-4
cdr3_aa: CASSQGWPANEKLFF
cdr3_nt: TGTGCCAGCAGCCAAGGTTGGCCCGCTAATGAAAAACTGTTTTTT

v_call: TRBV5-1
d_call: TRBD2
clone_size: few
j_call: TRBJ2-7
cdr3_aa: CASSKSGGPSYEQYF
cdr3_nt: TGCGCCAGCAGCAAAAGCGGGGGTCCCTCCTACGAGCAGTACTTC

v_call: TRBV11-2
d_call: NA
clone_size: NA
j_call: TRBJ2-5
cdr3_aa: CASSLDPQPRETQYF
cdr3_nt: TGTGCCAGCAGCTTAGATCCGCAGCCTAGGGAGACCCAGTACTTC

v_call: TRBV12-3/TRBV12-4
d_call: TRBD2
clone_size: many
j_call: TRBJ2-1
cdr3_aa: CASSPAGLTNEQFF
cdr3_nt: TGTGCCAGCAGTCCGGCGGGACTAACCAATGAGCAGTTCTTC

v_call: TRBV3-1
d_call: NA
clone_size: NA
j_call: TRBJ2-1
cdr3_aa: CTSSQGGRRVTHNEQFF
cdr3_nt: TGTACCAGCAGCCAAGGGGGGAGGAGAGTGACCCACAATGAGCAGTTCTTC

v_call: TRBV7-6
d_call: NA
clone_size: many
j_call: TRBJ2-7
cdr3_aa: CASSDSTRGLYEQYF
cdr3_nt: TGTGCCAGCAGCGATTCAACCAGGGGTCTCTACGAGCAGTACTTC